The 22 T cell receptor beta chains given below trace back to one sample, sequenced in a study of blood T cell repertoires in COVID-19 (TCRdb year 2020). The method behind the library was the immunoSEQ multiplex PCR assay. This is the immuneACCESS table as TCRdb keeps it, with only in-frame sequences that have V and J called. A part of the clones is gone; compared with another copy, unresolved V genes explain less than half, and the rest is unexplained. Counted in this sample were around 82,000 clones; 70% to 90% of them appeared once. Of the sample, roughly 9.3% falls within the top ten clones. The sample was peripheral blood. The source is a man over 45 with COVID-19, enrolled during active disease.

This rearrangement joins TRBV14 to TRBJ1-3; D is ambiguous. CDR1 SGHDN and CDR2 FVKESK come from the germline V gene. Between the trimmed V and J ends, which lost 3 bases and 0 bases, there was a span of 6 bases. This CDR3 is built from 14 residues. Written as DNA, the CDR3 is TGTGCCAGCAGCCACGGTGGCTCTGGAAACACCATATATTTT. This sequence encodes CASSHGGSGNTIYF.

The chain has TRBV5-1 and TRBJ1-2, with D possibly TRBD1 on 6 matching bases. Germline CDR1 SGHRS, CDR2 YFSETQ. V dropped 5 bases and J dropped 2 bases, with 16 bases sitting between them. CDR3 length: 15 residues. The CDR3: CASRTTGLTNYGYTF. The CDR3 region has the DNA TGCGCCAGCAGAACCACAGGGCTTACCAACTATGGCTACACCTTC.

This chain joins TRBV9 and TRBJ1-2; 9 bases are shared with TRBD1. Germline V gives CDR1 SGDLS, CDR2 YYNGEE. V lost 4 bases to trimming and J lost 8 bases; unmatched junction nucleotides: 6. This CDR3 has 13 amino acids. The CDR3 reads CASSPTGGNGYTF. The CDR3 coding sequence is TGTGCCAGCAGCCCGACAGGGGGTAACGGCTACACCTTC. The whole variable domain, remainder taken from reference TRBV9 and TRBJ1-2, is DSGVTQTPKHLITATGQRVTLRCSPRSGDLSVYWYQQSLDQGLQFLIQYYNGEERAKGNILERFSAQQFPDLHSELNLSSLELGDSALYFCASSPTGGNGYTFGSGTRLTVV.

The sample holds one count of this clone. The V and J genes are TRBV2 and TRBJ2-2, with TRBD2 matching 16 bases. The germline gives CDR1 SNHLY, CDR2 FYNNEI. V shed 4 bases, J shed 2 bases, and the junction held 7 bases outside the gene matches. The CDR3 extends over 19 amino acids. The CDR3: CASSARGLAGGPNTGELFF. The CDR3 DNA reads as TGTGCCAGCAGTGCCCGGGGACTAGCGGGAGGGCCAAACACCGGGGAGCTGTTTTTT.

The chain has TRBV7-2 and TRBJ2-7; TRBD2 matches at 7 bases. The CDR3 has 14 residues. Germline trimming cut 4 bases from V and 4 bases from J; bases unmatched to any gene: 7. Germline assignment: CDR1 SGHTA and CDR2 FQGNSA. The CDR3 region is CASSSPGTTYEQYF. CDR3 DNA sequence: TGTGCCAGCAGCTCGCCCGGGACTACGTACGAGCAGTACTTC. Filled out from reference TRBV7-2 and TRBJ2-7, the complete variable domain reads GAGVSQSPSNKVTEKGKDVELRCDPISGHTALYWYRQSLGQGLEFLIYFQGNSAPDKSGLPSDRFSAERTGGSVSTLTIQRTQQEDSAVYLCASSSPGTTYEQYFGPGTRLTVT.

DNA of the CDR3: TGTGCCAGCAGCTTAGCGTCGGGACAGCAGTACGAGCAGTACTTC. Its translation is CASSLASGQQYEQYF. The rearrangement joins TRBV7-2 to TRBJ2-7, with 7 bases aligning to TRBD1. CDR1 and CDR2 (germline): SGHTA, FQGNSA. The length of the CDR3 is 15 residues. V lost 0 bases, J lost 4 bases, and 6 bases stayed unmatched.

J is TRBJ1-5 and V is TRBV15; D possibly corresponds to TRBD1 (5 bases). CDR1 and CDR2 (germline): LNHNV, YYDKDF (reference sequence). The length of the CDR3 is 14 residues. Trimming took off 1 base at V and 4 bases at J, with 8 bases between the two ends. The DNA of the CDR3 is TGTGCCACCAGCAGAGCCCAGGGAAATCAGCCCCAGCATTTT. Translated, it gives CATSRAQGNQPQHF.

This sequence joins TRBV5-6 and TRBJ1-4; TRBD1 is a possible D gene (5 bases). Trimming took off 4 bases at V and 8 bases at J, with 21 bases between the two ends. Germline-derived CDR1 and CDR2 are SGHDT and YYEEEE. The length of the CDR3 is 16 residues. The CDR3 reads CASSPKGRRPWEKLFF. In DNA, the CDR3 is TGTGCCAGCAGCCCCAAGGGGAGGCGGCCTTGGGAAAAACTGTTTTTT.

Written as DNA, the CDR3 is TGTGCCAGCAGCCAAGGAGGCGGGAGTGAGGACATTCAGTACTTC. Encoded protein: CASSQGGGSEDIQYF. The chain employs TRBV3-1 (or the pseudogene TRBV3-2) and TRBJ2-4; 7 bases map to TRBD2. This CDR3 comprises 15 residues. V gave up 1 base and J gave up 8 bases; unmatched junction bases: 8. CDR1 is LGHDT, CDR2 YNNKEL, per germline (reference sequence).

The rearrangement uses TRBV7-8 and TRBJ2-7, with a weak D call TRBD2 (6 bases). The V and J ends lost 5 bases and 0 bases respectively, with 14 bases between them. There are 15 residues in the CDR3. The germline CDR1 and CDR2 sequences are SGHVS and FQNEAQ. The CDR3 nucleotides read TGTGCCAGCAGCCGAGGTGGAGGGTCCTCCTACGAGCAGTACTTC. This gives the protein CASSRGGGSSYEQYF.

V usage is TRBV19 and J usage is TRBJ2-2; no clear D. The germline CDR1 and CDR2 sequences are LNHDA and SQIVND (reference sequence). The V end lost 2 bases, the J end lost 1 base, and 5 bases lay between the germline ends. This CDR3 has 14 residues. CDR3 bases: TGTGCCAGTAGTATAACAGTGAACACCGGGGAGCTGTTTTTT. It encodes CASSITVNTGELFF. Using reference TRBV19 and TRBJ2-2 for the parts outside the CDR3, the full variable domain is DGGITQSPKYLFRKEGQNVTLSCEQNLNHDAMYWYRQDPGQGLRLIYYSQIVNDFQKGDIAEGYSVSREKKESFPLTVTSAQKNPTAFYLCASSITVNTGELFFGEGSRLTVL.

This chain connects TRBV7-9 to TRBJ2-5, with 9 bases fitting TRBD2. Germline V gene lookup returns CDR1 SEHNR and CDR2 FQNEAQ (reference sequence). There are 16 residues in the CDR3. The V and J ends lost 2 bases and 3 bases, in that order; junction bases with no gene match: 7. Here the CDR3 DNA reads TGTGCCAGCAGCTTACTAGGTCTAGCGGGAAAAGAGACCCAGTACTTC. Translated, it gives CASSLLGLAGKETQYF.

This rearrangement joins TRBV5-1 to TRBJ2-7, with TRBD1 matching over 7 bases. The CDR3 sequence is 16 residues long. J was trimmed by 4 bases and V by 0 bases; bases with no gene match: 10. CDR1 SGHRS and CDR2 YFSETQ come from the germline V gene. This CDR3 reads CASSLGGTAVQYEQYF. CDR3 coding DNA: TGCGCCAGCAGCTTGGGTGGGACAGCTGTACAATACGAGCAGTACTTC.

This chain uses TRBV7-8 with TRBJ1-6; unclear D gene. With 1 base removed from V and 3 bases from J, the gap between germline ends came to 7 bases. Germline CDR1 SGHVS, CDR2 FQNEAQ. This CDR3 has 15 residues. This chain's CDR3 is CASSLGGLYNSPLHF. The CDR3 DNA follows: TGTGCCAGCAGCTTAGGAGGGCTCTATAATTCACCCCTCCACTTT.

This clone has a handful of counts. This chain joins TRBV4-2 and TRBJ2-1, with a tentative D call TRBD2 (6 bases). Germline loops: CDR1 LGHNA, CDR2 YNFKEQ. Trimming took 0 bases from V and 5 from J, leaving 20 bases between them. This CDR3 is 18 amino acids long. CDR3 DNA: TGTGCCAGCAGCCAAGATCCCTCCTGGGGACTGGGTAACAATGAGCAGTTCTTC. It yields the protein CASSQDPSWGLGNNEQFF.

The chain joins TRBV18 to TRBJ1-2, with 7 bases that match TRBD1. Germline CDR1 is KGHSH and CDR2 is LQKENI. The CDR3 runs 15 residues. V lost 1 base to trimming and J lost 4 bases; unmatched junction nucleotides: 6. This CDR3 is CASSPQAGGSYGYTF. The CDR3 coding sequence is TGTGCCAGCTCACCACAGGCAGGGGGAAGCTATGGCTACACCTTC. Together with reference TRBV18 and TRBJ1-2, the CDR3 gives the full variable domain: NAGVMQNPRHLVRRRGQEARLRCSPMKGHSHVYWYRQLPEEGLKFMVYLQKENIIDESGMPKERFSAEFPKEGPSILRIQQVVRGDSAAYFCASSPQAGGSYGYTFGSGTRLTVV.

DNA for the CDR3: TGTGCCAGCAGTGAGGGAGGACAGGCCTTCACCTTC. It codes for CASSEGGQAFTF. The rearrangement uses TRBV2 and TRBJ1-2, with 7 bases matching TRBD1. CDR3 size: 12 residues. Per germline, CDR1 SNHLY and CDR2 FYNNEI. V trimming: 3 bases; J trimming: 13 bases; junction bases outside the gene matches: 8.

The V call is TRBV7-2, the J call TRBJ1-1, with unresolved D. Germline CDR1 and CDR2: SGHTA and FQGNSA. This CDR3 is built from 15 residues. Trimming left V 5 bases short and J 6 bases short, with 19 bases between. The CDR3 region has the DNA TGTGCCAGCAGCCCAAGAAGTGGTAGCAACGCTGAAGCTTTCTTT. This codes for CASSPRSGSNAEAFF.

CDR3 DNA sequence: TGCAGTGCTAGTGACGGGATCAGCATTCAGTACTTC. Translation gives CSASDGISIQYF. The J gene is TRBJ2-4, the V gene TRBV20-1; a possible D gene is TRBD2 (5 bases). Trimming left V 3 bases short and J 9 bases short, with 12 bases between. From germline, CDR1 is DFQATT and CDR2 SNEGSKA (reference sequence). The CDR3 runs 12 residues.

The rearrangement links TRBV11-2 to TRBJ2-1; 11 nucleotides align to TRBD2. The CDR3 is 19 residues long. V dropped 1 base and J dropped 0; count of bases not matched to a gene: 8. Germline-derived CDR1 and CDR2 are SGHAT and FQNNGV. The CDR3 protein is CASSLGLAGSSGSYNEQFF. The DNA for the CDR3 is TGTGCCAGCAGCTTAGGACTAGCGGGGTCAAGTGGCTCCTACAATGAGCAGTTCTTC.

The chain recombines TRBV19 with TRBJ2-7, with TRBD1 matching over 7 bases. This CDR3 spans 15 amino acids. The ends lost 2 bases at V and 1 base at J; junction bases unmatched: 5. Germline V gene sequence: CDR1 LNHDA, CDR2 SQIVND (reference sequence). Written as DNA, the CDR3 is TGTGCCAGTAGTATAAGCGGACAGGAATCCTACGAGCAGTACTTC. As protein: CASSISGQESYEQYF.

This chain connects TRBV5-8 to TRBJ1-3; D is unresolved. The CDR3 extends over 13 amino acids. Looked up from germline, CDR1 is SGHTS and CDR2 is YDEGEE. V gave up 4 bases and J gave up 3 bases, with 8 bases separating them. This CDR3 is CASSRRDGNTIYF. The CDR3 bases are TGTGCCAGCAGCAGGAGGGATGGAAACACCATATATTTT.